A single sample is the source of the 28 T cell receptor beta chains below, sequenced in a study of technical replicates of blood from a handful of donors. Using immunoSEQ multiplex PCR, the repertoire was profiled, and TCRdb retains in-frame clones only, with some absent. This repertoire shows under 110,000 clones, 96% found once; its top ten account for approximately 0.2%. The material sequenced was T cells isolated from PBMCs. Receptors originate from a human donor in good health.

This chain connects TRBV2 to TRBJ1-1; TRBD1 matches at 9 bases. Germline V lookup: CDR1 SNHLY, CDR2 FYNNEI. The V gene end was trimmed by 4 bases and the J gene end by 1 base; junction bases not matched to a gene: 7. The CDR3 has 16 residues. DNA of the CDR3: TGTGCCAGCAGTGCCGGGACAGGGAGACCGAACACTGAAGCTTTCTTT. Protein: CASSAGTGRPNTEAFF.

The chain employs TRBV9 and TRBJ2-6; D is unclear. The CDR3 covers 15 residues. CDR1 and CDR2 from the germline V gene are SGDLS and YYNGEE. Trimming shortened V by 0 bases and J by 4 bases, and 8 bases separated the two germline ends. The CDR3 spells CASSVGAGGANVLTF. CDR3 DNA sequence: TGTGCCAGCAGCGTAGGGGCCGGCGGGGCCAACGTCCTGACTTTC.

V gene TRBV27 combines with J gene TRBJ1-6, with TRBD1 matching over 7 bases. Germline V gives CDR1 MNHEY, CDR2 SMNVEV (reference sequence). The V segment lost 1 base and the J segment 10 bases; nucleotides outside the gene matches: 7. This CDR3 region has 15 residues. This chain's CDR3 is CASSLYNRGESPLHF. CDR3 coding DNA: TGTGCCAGCAGTTTATACAACAGGGGAGAATCACCCCTCCACTTT.

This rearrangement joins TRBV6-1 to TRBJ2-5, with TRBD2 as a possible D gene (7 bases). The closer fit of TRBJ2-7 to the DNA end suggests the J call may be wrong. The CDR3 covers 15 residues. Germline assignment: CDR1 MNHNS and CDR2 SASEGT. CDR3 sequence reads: CASEAGDTSSYEQYF. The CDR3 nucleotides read TGTGCCAGCGAGGCGGGGGACACCAGCTCCTACGAGCAGTACTTC.

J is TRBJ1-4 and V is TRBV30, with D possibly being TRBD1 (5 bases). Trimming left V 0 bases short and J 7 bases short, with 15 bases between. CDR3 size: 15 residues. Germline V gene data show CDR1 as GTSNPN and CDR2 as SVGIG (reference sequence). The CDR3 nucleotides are TGTGCCTGGAGTGTACAGAGCGGGGCGGGTGAAAAACTGTTTTTT. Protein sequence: CAWSVQSGAGEKLFF.

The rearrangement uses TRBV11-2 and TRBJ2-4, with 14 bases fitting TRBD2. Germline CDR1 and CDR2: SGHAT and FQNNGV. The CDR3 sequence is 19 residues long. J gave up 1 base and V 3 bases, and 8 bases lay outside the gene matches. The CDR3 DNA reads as TGTGCCAGCAGCTTGGGACTAGCGGGAGTGGGTATGGCCAAAAACATTCAGTACTTC. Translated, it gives CASSLGLAGVGMAKNIQYF.

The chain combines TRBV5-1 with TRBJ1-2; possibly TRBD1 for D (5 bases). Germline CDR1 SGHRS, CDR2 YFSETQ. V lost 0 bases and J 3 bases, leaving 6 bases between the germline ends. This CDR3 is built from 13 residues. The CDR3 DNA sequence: TGCGCCAGCAGCTTGGTGACAGACTATGGCTACACCTTC. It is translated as CASSLVTDYGYTF.

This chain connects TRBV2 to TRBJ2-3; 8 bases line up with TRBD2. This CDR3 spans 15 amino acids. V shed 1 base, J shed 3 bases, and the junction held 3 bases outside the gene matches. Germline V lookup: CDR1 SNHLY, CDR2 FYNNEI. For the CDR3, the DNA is TGTGCCAGCAGTGAAGAACTAGCGGTAACAGATACGCAGTATTTT. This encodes CASSEELAVTDTQYF. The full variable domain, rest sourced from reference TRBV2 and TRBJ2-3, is EPEVTQTPSHQVTQMGQEVILRCVPISNHLYFYWYRQILGQKVEFLVSFYNNEISEKSEIFDDQFSVERPDGSNFTLKIRSTKLEDSAMYFCASSEELAVTDTQYFGPGTRLTVL.

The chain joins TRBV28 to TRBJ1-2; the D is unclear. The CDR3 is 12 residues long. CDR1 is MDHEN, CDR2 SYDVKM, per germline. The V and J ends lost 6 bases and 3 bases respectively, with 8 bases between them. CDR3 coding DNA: TGTGCCAGCAGACTCGCGGACTATGGCTACACCTTC. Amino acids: CASRLADYGYTF.

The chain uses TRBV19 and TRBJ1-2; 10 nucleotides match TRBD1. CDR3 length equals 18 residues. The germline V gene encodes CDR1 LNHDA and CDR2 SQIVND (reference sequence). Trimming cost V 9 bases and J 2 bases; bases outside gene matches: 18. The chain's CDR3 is CASRPTAGRGQGNYGYTF. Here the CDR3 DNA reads TGTGCCAGCCGCCCTACGGCGGGGAGGGGACAGGGGAACTATGGCTACACCTTC.

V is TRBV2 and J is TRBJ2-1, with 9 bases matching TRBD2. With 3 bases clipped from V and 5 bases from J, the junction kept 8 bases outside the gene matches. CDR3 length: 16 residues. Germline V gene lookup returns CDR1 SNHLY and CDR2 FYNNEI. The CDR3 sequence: CASSDPASGENNEQFF. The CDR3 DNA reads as TGTGCCAGCAGTGATCCCGCTAGCGGGGAGAACAATGAGCAGTTCTTC.

CDR3 loop: CASSPPRQGLQETQYF. The CDR3, as DNA: TGTGCCAGCAGCCCTCCGAGACAGGGGCTTCAAGAGACCCAGTACTTC. The gene calls are TRBV11-2 and TRBJ2-5, with 8 bases lining up with TRBD1. The CDR3 consists of 16 residues. V dropped 5 bases and J dropped 2; count of bases not matched to a gene: 10. The germline CDR1 and CDR2 sequences are SGHAT and FQNNGV.

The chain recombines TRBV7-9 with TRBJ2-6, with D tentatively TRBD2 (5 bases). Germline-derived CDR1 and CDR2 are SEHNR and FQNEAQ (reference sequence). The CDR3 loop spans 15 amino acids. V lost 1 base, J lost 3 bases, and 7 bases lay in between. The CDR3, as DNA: TGTGCCAGCAGCTTAGGAGGGAGTGGGGCCAACGTCCTGACTTTC. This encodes CASSLGGSGANVLTF.

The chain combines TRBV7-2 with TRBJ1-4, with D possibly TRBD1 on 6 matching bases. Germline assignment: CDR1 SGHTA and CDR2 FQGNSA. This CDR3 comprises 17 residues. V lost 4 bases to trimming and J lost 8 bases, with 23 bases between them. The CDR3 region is CASSSNYLQGSLEKLFF. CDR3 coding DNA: TGTGCCAGCAGCTCCAACTACCTACAGGGTTCTTTAGAAAAACTGTTTTTT.

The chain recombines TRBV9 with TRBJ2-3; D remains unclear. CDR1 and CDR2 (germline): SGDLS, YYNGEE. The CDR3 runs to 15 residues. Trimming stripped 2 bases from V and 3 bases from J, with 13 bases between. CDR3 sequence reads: CASSVRVNPTDTQYF. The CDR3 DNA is TGTGCCAGCAGCGTTCGGGTGAATCCGACAGATACGCAGTATTTT. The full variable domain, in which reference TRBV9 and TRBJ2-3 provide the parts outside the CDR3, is DSGVTQTPKHLITATGQRVTLRCSPRSGDLSVYWYQQSLDQGLQFLIQYYNGEERAKGNILERFSAQQFPDLHSELNLSSLELGDSALYFCASSVRVNPTDTQYFGPGTRLTVL.

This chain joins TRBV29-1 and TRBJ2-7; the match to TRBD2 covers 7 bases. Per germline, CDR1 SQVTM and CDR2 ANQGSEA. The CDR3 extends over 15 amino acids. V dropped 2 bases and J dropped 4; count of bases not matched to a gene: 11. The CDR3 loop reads CSVEPGTTGGYEQYF. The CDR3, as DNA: TGCAGCGTTGAACCAGGAACTACGGGGGGATACGAGCAGTACTTC.

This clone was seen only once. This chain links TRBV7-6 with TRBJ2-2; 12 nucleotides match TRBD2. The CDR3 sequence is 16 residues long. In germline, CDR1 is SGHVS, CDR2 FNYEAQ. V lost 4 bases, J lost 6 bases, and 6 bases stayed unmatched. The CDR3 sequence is CASSSRTSGIAGELFF. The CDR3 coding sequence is TGTGCCAGCAGCTCCCGGACTAGCGGGATCGCCGGGGAGCTGTTTTTT. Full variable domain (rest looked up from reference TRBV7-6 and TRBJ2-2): GAGVSQSPRYKVTKRGQDVALRCDPISGHVSLYWYRQALGQGPEFLTYFNYEAQQDKSGLPNDRFSAERPEGSISTLTIQRTEQRDSAMYRCASSSRTSGIAGELFFGEGSRLTVL.

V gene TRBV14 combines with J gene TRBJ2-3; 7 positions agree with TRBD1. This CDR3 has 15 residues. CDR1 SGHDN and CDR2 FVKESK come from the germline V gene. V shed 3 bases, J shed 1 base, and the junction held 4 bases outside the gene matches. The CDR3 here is CASSHIDRGTDTQYF. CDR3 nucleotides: TGTGCCAGCAGCCATATAGACAGGGGCACAGATACGCAGTATTTT.

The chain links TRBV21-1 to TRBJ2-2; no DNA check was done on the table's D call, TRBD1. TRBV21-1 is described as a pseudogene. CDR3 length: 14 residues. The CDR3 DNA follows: TGTGCCAGCAGCAAGGGACAGGGGACCGGGGAGCTGTTTTTT. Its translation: CASSKGQGTGELFF.

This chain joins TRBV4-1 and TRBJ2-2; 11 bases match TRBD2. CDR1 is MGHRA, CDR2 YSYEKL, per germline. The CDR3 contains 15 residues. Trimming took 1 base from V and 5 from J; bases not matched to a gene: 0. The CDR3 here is CASSQGLAGTGELFF. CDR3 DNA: TGCGCCAGCAGCCAAGGACTAGCGGGGACCGGGGAGCTGTTTTTT.

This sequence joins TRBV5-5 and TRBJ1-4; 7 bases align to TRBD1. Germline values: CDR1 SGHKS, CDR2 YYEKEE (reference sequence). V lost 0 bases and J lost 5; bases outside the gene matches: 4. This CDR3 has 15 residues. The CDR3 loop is CASSLVGQENEKLFF. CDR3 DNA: TGTGCCAGCAGCTTGGTAGGACAGGAGAATGAAAAACTGTTTTTT.

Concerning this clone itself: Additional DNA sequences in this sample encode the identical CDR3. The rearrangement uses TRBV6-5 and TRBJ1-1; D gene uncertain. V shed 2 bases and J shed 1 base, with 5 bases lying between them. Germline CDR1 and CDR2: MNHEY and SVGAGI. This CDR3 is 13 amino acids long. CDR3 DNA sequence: TGTGCCAGCAGTTACCGGGGGAACACTGAAGCTTTCTTT. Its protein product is CASSYRGNTEAFF.

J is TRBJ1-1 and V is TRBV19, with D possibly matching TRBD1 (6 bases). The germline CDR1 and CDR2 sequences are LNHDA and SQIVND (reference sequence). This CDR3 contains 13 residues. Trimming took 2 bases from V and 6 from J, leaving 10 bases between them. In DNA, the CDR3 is TGTGCCAGTAGTATATTTGGACAGCCTGAAGCTTTCTTT. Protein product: CASSIFGQPEAFF.

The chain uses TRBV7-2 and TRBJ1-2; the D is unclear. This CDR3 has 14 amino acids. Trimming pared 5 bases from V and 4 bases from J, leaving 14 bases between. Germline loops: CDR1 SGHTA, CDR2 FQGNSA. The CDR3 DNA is TGTGCCAGCAGCCCTAGCTCGGATATCTATGGCTACACCTTC. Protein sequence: CASSPSSDIYGYTF.

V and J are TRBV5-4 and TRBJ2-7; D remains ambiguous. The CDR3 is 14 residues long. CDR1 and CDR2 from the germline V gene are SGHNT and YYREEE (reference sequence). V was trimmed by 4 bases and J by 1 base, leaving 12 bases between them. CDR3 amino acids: CASSPFGGSYEQYF. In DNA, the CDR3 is TGTGCCAGCAGCCCTTTCGGCGGTTCCTACGAGCAGTACTTC. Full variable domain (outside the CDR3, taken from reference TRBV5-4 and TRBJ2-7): ETGVTQSPTHLIKTRGQQVTLRCSSQSGHNTVSWYQQALGQGPQFIFQYYREEENGRGNFPPRFSGLQFPNYSSELNVNALELDDSALYLCASSPFGGSYEQYFGPGTRLTVT.

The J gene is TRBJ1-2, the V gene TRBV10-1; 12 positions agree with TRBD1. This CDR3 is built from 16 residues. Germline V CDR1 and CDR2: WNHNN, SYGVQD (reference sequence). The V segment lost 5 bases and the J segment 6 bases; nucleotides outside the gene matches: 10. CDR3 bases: TGCGCCAGCAGTTATCTACGGGACAGGGGGCCGGATGGCTACACCTTC. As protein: CASSYLRDRGPDGYTF.

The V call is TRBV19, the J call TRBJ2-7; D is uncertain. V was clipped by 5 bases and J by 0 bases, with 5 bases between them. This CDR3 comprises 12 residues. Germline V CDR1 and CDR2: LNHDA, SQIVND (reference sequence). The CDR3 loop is CASSESSYEQYF. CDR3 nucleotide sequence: TGTGCCAGTAGTGAGAGCTCCTACGAGCAGTACTTC.

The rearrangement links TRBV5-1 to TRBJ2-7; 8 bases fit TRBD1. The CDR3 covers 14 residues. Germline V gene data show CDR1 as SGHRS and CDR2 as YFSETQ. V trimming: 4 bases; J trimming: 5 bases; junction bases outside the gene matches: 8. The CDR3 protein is CASSHGQGKNEQYF. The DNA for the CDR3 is TGCGCCAGCAGCCATGGACAGGGAAAGAACGAGCAGTACTTC.